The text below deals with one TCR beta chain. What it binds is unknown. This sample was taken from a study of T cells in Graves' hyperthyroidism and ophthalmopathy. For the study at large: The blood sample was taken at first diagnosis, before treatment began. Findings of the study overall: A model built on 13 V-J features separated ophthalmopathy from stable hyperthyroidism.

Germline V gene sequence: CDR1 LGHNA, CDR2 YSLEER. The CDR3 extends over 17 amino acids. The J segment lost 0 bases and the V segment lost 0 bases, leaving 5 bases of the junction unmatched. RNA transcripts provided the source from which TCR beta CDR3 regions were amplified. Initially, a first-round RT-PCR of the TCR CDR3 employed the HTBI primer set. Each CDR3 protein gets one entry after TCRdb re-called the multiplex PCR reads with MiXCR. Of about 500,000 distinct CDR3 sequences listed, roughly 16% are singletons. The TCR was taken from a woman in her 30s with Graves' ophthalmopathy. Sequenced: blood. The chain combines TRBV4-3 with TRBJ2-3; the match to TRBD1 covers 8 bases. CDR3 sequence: CASSQDWGTGSTDTQYF. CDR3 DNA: TGCGCCAGCAGCCAAGATTGGGGGACAGGTAGCACAGATACGCAGTATTTT.